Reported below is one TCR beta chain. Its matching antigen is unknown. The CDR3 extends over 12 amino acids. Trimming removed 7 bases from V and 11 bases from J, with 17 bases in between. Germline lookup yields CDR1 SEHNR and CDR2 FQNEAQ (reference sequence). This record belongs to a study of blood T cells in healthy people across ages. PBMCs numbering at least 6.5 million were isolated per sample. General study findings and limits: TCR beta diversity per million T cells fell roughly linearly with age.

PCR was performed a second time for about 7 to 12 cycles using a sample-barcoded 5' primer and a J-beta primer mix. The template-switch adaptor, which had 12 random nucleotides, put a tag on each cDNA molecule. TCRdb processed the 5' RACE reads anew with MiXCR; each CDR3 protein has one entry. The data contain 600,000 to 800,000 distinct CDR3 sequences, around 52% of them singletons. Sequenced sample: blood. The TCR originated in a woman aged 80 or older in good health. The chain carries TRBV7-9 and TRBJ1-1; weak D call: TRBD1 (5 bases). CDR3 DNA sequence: TGTGCCAGCACGAGCATCAAGGGGTGGGCTTTCTTT. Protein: CASTSIKGWAFF.